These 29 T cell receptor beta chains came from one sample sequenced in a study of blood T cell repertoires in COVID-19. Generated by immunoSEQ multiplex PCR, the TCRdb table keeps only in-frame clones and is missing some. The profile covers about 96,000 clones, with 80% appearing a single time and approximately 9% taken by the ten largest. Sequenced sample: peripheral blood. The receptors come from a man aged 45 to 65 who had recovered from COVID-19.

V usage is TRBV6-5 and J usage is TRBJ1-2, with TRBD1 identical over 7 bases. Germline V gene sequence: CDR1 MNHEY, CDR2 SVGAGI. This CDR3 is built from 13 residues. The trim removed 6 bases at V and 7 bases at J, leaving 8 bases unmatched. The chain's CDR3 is CASSLGQIGGYTF. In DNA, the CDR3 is TGTGCCAGCAGCCTGGGACAGATTGGTGGCTACACCTTC.

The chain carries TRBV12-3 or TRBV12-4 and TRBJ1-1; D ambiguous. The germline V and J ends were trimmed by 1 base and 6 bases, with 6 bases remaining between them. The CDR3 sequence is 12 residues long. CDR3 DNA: TGTGCCAGCAGTTTAGGCGTCCCTGAAGCTTTCTTT. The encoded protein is CASSLGVPEAFF.

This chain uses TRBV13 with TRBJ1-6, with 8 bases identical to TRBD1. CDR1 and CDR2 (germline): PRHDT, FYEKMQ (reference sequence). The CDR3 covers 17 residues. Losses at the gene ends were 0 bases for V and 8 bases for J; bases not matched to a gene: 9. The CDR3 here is CASSLGGIDRGYSPLHF. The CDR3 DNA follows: TGTGCCAGCAGCTTAGGAGGAATAGACAGGGGTTATTCACCCCTCCACTTT.

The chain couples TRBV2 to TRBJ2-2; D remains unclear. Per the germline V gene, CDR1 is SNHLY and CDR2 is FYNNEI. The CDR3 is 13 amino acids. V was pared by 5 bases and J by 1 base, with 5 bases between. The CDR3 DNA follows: TGTGCCAGCAGTATCGGGAACACCGGGGAGCTGTTTTTT. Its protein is CASSIGNTGELFF.

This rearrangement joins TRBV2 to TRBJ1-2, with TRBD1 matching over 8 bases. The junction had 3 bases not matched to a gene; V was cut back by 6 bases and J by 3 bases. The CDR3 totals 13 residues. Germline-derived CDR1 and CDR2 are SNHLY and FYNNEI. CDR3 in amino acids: CASSLTGDYGYTF. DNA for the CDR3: TGTGCCAGCAGCTTGACAGGGGACTATGGCTACACCTTC. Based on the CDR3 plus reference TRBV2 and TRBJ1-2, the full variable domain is EPEVTQTPSHQVTQMGQEVILRCVPISNHLYFYWYRQILGQKVEFLVSFYNNEISEKSEIFDDQFSVERPDGSNFTLKIRSTKLEDSAMYFCASSLTGDYGYTFGSGTRLTVV.

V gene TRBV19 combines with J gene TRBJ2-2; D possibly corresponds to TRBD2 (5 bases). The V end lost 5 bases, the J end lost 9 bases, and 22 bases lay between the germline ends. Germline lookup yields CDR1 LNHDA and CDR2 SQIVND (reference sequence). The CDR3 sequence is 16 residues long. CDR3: CASSDWTPVGERELFF. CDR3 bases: TGTGCCAGTAGTGATTGGACCCCGGTCGGGGAACGGGAGCTGTTTTTT.

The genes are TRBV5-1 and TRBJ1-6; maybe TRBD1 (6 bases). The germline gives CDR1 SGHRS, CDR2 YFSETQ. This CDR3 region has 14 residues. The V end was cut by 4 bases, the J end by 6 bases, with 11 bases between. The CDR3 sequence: CASSAGTTNSPLHF. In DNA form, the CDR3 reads TGCGCCAGCAGCGCCGGGACAACTAATTCACCCCTCCACTTT.

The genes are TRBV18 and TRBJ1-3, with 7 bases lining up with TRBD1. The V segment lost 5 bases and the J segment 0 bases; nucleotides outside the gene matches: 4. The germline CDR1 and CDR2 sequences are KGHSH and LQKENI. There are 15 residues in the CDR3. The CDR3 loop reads CASSEGQISGNTIYF. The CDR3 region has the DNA TGTGCCAGCTCAGAGGGACAGATCTCTGGAAACACCATATATTTT.

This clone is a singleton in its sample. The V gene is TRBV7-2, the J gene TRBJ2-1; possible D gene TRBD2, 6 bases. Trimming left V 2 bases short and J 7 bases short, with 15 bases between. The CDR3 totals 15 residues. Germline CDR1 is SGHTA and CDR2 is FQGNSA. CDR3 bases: TGTGCCAGCAGCTTATCCGCAGGAGGGATGAATGAGCAGTTCTTC. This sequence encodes CASSLSAGGMNEQFF.

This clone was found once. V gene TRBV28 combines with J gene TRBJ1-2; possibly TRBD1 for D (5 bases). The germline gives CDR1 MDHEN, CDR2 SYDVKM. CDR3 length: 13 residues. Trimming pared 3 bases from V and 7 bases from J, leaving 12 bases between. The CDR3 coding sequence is TGTGCCAGCAGTTTGGCAGGGAAGGGTGGCTACACCTTC. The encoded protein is CASSLAGKGGYTF.

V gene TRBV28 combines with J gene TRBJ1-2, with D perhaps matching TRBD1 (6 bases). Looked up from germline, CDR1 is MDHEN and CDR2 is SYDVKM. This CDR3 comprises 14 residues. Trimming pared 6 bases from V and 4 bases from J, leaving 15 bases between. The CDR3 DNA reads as TGTGCCAGCAGCCGTAGTGGGGGCGCCTATGGCTACACCTTC. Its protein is CASSRSGGAYGYTF.

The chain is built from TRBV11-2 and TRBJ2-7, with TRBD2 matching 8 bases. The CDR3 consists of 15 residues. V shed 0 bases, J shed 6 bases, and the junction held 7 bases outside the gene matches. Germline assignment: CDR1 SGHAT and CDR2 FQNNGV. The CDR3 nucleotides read TGTGCCAGCAGCTTAGATAGCGGGATTCCGGGCGAGCAGTACTTC. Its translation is CASSLDSGIPGEQYF.

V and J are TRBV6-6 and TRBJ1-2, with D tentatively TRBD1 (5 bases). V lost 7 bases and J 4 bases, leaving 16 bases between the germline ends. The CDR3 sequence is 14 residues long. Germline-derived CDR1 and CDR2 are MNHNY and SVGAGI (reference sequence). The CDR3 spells CASTSEGRGYGYTF. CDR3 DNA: TGTGCCAGCACCTCGGAAGGGAGGGGCTATGGCTACACCTTC.

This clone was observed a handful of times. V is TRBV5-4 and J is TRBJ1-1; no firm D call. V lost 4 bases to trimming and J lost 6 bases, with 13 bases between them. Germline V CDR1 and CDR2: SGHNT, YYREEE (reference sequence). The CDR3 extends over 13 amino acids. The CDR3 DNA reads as TGTGCCAGCAGCAGTGAACGAGCCGCTGAAGCTTTCTTT. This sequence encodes CASSSERAAEAFF.

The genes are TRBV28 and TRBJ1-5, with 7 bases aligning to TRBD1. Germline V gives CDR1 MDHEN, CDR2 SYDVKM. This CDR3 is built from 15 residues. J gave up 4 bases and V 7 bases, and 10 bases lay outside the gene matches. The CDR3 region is CASITTGTENQPQHF. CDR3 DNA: TGTGCCAGCATTACAACTGGGACAGAGAATCAGCCCCAGCATTTT.

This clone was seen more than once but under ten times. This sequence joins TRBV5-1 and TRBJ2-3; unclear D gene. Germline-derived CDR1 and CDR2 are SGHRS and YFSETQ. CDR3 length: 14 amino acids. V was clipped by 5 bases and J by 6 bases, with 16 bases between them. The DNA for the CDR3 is TGCGCCAGCAGTGACGTACGCTGGGCTGATACGCAGTATTTT. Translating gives CASSDVRWADTQYF.

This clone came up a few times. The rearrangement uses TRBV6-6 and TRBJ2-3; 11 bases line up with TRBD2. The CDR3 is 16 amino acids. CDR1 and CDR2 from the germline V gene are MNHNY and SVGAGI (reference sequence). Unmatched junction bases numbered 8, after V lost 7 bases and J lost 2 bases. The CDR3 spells CASTLTSGGTTDTQYF. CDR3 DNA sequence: TGTGCCAGCACTCTTACTAGCGGGGGCACCACAGATACGCAGTATTTT.

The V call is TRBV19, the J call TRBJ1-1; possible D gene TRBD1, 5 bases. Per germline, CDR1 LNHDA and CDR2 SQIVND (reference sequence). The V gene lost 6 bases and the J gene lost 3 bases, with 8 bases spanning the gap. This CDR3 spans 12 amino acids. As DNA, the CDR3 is TGTGCCAGTAGATGGGGGGACACTGAAGCTTTCTTT. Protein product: CASRWGDTEAFF.

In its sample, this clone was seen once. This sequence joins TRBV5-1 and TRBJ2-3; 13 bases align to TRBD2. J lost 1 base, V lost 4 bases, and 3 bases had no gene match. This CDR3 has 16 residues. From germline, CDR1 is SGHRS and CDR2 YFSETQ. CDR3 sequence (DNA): TGCGCCAGCAGCGTCGGGACTAGCGGGGGCACAGATACGCAGTATTTT. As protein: CASSVGTSGGTDTQYF.

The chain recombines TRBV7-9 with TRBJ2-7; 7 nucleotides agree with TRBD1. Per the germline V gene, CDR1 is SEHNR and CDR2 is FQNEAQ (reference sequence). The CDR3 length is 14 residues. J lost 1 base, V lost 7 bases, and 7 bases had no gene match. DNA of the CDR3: TGTGCCAGCACCGGGCCAGGGGGTTCCTACGAGCAGTACTTC. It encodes CASTGPGGSYEQYF.

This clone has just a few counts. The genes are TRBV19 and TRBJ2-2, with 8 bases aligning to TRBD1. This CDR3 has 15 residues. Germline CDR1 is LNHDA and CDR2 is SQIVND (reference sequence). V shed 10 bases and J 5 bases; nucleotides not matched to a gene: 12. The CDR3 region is CATRPDRVGTGELFF. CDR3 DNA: TGTGCCACTAGACCGGACAGGGTCGGTACCGGGGAGCTGTTTTTT. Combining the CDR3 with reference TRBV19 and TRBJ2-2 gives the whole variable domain DGGITQSPKYLFRKEGQNVTLSCEQNLNHDAMYWYRQDPGQGLRLIYYSQIVNDFQKGDIAEGYSVSREKKESFPLTVTSAQKNPTAFYLCATRPDRVGTGELFFGEGSRLTVL.

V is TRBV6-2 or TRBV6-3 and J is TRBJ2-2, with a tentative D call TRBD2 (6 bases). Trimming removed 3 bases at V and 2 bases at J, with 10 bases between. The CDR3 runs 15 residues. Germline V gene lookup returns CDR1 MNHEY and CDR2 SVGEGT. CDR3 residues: CASSYGTSNTGELFF. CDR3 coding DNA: TGTGCCAGCAGTTATGGGACTTCCAACACCGGGGAGCTGTTTTTT.

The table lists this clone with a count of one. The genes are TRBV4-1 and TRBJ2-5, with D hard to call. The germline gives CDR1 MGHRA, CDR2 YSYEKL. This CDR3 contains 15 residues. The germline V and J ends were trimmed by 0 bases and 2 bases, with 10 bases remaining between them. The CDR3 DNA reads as TGCGCCAGCAGCCAAGAAGCACTGACACAAGAGACCCAGTACTTC. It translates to CASSQEALTQETQYF.

CDR3 sequence (DNA): TGCGCCAGCAGCTTGAACCGGGGGTCGACGGAGACCCAGTACTTC. Protein product: CASSLNRGSTETQYF. The J gene is TRBJ2-5, the V gene TRBV5-1; tentatively, D is TRBD2 (6 bases). The V and J ends lost 1 base and 5 bases respectively, with 15 bases between them. The CDR3 is made up of 15 amino acids. Germline V lookup: CDR1 SGHRS, CDR2 YFSETQ.

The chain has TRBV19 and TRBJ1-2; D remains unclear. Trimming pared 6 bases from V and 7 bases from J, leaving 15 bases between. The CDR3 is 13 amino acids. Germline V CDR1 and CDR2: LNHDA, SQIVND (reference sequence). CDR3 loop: CASRYGLEGGYTF. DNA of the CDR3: TGTGCCAGTAGATATGGACTTGAAGGTGGCTACACCTTC. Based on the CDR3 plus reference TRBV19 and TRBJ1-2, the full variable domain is DGGITQSPKYLFRKEGQNVTLSCEQNLNHDAMYWYRQDPGQGLRLIYYSQIVNDFQKGDIAEGYSVSREKKESFPLTVTSAQKNPTAFYLCASRYGLEGGYTFGSGTRLTVV.

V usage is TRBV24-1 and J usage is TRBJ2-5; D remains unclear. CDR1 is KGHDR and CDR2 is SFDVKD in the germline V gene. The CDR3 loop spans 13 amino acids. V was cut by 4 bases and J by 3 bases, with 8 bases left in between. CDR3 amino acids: CATSEASKETQYF. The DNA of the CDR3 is TGTGCCACCAGTGAGGCCAGTAAAGAGACCCAGTACTTC.

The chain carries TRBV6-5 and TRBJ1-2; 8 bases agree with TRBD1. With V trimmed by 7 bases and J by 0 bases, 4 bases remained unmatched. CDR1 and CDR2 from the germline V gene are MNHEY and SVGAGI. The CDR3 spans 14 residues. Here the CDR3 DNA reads TGTGCCAGCACCGACAGGGGACCTAACTATGGCTACACCTTC. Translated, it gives CASTDRGPNYGYTF.

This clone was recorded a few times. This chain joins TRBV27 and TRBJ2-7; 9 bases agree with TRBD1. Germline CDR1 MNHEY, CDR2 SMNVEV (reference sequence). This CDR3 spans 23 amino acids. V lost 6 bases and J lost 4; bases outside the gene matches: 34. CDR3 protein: CASRPLVYLLNGPLDRGEYEQYF. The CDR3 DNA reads TGTGCCAGCAGACCCCTTGTTTATTTGCTCAACGGGCCACTGGACAGGGGCGAATACGAGCAGTACTTC.

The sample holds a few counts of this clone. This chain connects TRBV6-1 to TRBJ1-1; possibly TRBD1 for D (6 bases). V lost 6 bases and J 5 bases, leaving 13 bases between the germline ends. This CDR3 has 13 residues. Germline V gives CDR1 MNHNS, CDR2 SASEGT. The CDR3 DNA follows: TGTGCCAGCAGGAGGGGGATCGGAACTGAAGCTTTCTTT. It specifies CASRRGIGTEAFF.